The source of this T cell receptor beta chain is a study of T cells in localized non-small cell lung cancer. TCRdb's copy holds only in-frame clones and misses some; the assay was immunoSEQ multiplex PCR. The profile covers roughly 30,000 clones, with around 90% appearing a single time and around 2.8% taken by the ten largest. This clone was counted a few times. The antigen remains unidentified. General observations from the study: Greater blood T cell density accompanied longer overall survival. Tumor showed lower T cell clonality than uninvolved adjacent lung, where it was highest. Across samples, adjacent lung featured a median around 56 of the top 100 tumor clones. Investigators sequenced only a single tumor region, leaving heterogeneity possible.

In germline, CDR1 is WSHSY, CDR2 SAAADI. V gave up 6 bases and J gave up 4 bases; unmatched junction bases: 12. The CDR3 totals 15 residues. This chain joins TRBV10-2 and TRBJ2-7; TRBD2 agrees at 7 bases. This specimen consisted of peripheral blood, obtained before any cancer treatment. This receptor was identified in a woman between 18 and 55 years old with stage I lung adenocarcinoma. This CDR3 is CASRRSWGEGYEQYF. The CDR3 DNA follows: TGCGCCAGCAGACGGTCATGGGGGGAGGGGTACGAGCAGTACTTC.